Listed below are T cell receptor beta chains from one sample, sequenced in a study of CD8+ T cells in alopecia areata. TCRdb's table, derived via immunoSEQ multiplex PCR, lists solely in-frame clones and lacks some. The sample carries around 100,000 clones, 56% recorded once. The sequencing here drew on CD4+ T cells sorted from blood, taken at week 24, from a patient treated with tofacitinib. Receptors originate from a human donor with alopecia areata. CDR3s include the opening cysteine and the closing phenylalanine or tryptophan. D genes are given only for firm matches. Not every row has a clone size; where given, it reads once, few, many or a size class.

clone_size d_call j_call v_call cdr3_nt cdr3_aa
few . TRBJ2-6 TRBV6-5 TGTGCCAGCAGTTACTCGCCTGGGGCCAACGTCCTGACTTTC CASSYSPGANVLTF
once TRBD2 TRBJ2-3 TRBV29-1 TGCAGCGTGGGACTAGCGGGGACAGATACGCAGTATTTT CSVGLAGTDTQYF
. . TRBJ1-1 TRBV6-1 TGTGCCAGCAGTCCCCGGGGAGGAGGTGAAGCTTTCTTT CASSPRGGGEAFF
. TRBD1 TRBJ2-5 TRBV4-1 TGCGCCAGCAGCCGGGACAGGGTTTACCAAGAGACCCAGTACTTC CASSRDRVYQETQYF
. TRBD2 TRBJ2-7 TRBV27 TGTGCCAGCAGATTCTTAACGGGCGGGGGCTCCTACGAGCAGTACTTC CASRFLTGGGSYEQYF
. . TRBJ2-7 TRBV7-2 TGTGCCAGCAGCGCCATGGGGGACTCCTACGAGCAGTACTTC CASSAMGDSYEQYF
. . TRBJ2-1 TRBV2 TGTGCCAGCAGCGCCGATAGTCACAATGAGCAGTTCTTC CASSADSHNEQFF
. . TRBJ2-3 TRBV29-1 TGCAGCGTTAAAGACGCCACAGATACGCAGTATTTT CSVKDATDTQYF
. . TRBJ1-1 TRBV29-1 TGCAGCGTGGGACAAGGACGGGGCCCTGAAGCTTTCTTT CSVGQGRGPEAFF
. . TRBJ2-5 TRBV7-2 TGTGCCAGCAGCTTAGTGGCGGGGCTTGAGACCCAGTACTTC CASSLVAGLETQYF
many TRBD1 TRBJ1-5 TRBV5-1 TGCGCCAGCAGCTTAACAGGGGGAGGCAATCAGCCCCAGCATTTT CASSLTGGGNQPQHF
. . TRBJ1-1 TRBV30 TGTGCCTCCCAGCGGACAGTGAACACTGAAGCTTTCTTT CASQRTVNTEAFF
. . TRBJ2-3 TRBV28 TGTGCCAGCAGTACGCCCAGGGGAAACACAGATACGCAGTATTTT CASSTPRGNTDTQYF
. . TRBJ1-3 TRBV2 TGTGCCAGCAGTTCCTCGGGGACGCAAGGAAACACCATATATTTT CASSSSGTQGNTIYF
. . TRBJ2-7 TRBV19 TGTGCCAGTAGCCCTCTAATGGACTATTACGAGCAGTACTTC CASSPLMDYYEQYF
. TRBD2 TRBJ2-1 TRBV5-6 TGTGCCAGCAGACTAAGCGGGGTCGAGTTATTCTTC CASRLSGVELFF
few TRBD1 TRBJ2-5 TRBV5-4 TGTGCCAGCAGTAGACAGGGGAAGGAGACCCAGTACTTC CASSRQGKETQYF
. TRBD2 TRBJ2-6 TRBV29-1 TGCAGCGTTGTGACGGGAGGTATTGCGTCTGGGGCCAACGTCCTGACTTTC CSVVTGGIASGANVLTF
. . TRBJ1-6 TRBV7-2 TGTGCCAGCAGCTTAGGGGGGAGCTCCTATAATTCACCCCTCCACTTT CASSLGGSSYNSPLHF
. TRBD1 TRBJ2-3 TRBV2 TGTGCCACCACGGACAGGGCCTCAGATACGCAGTATTTT CATTDRASDTQYF
. . TRBJ1-2 TRBV6-5 TGTGCCAGCAGTCCCTCCCGGGGCAGCTATGGCTACACCTTC CASSPSRGSYGYTF
. TRBD1 TRBJ1-5 TRBV29-1 TGCAGCCCCGCTGGACAGGGGGGGTGTCAGCCCCAGCATTTT CSPAGQGGCQPQHF
. . TRBJ2-7 TRBV6-5 TGTGCCAGCAGTTTCGACAGAATCTCCTACGAGCAGTACTTC CASSFDRISYEQYF
few TRBD2 TRBJ2-1 TRBV18 TGTGCCAGCTCACCTCCTAGCGGTATTGAGTTCTTC CASSPPSGIEFF
. . TRBJ2-6 TRBV5-6 TGTGCCAGCAGCCCCCCCAGTGAAGGGGCCAACGTCCTGACTTTC CASSPPSEGANVLTF
. . TRBJ2-2 TRBV18 TGTGCCAGCTCACGGGACTCCCGAACCGGGGAGCTGTTTTTT CASSRDSRTGELFF
few . TRBJ1-5 TRBV7-2 TGTGCCAGCAGCGAAAGTGAAATCCAGCCCCAGCATTTT CASSESEIQPQHF
. . TRBJ2-5 TRBV5-1 TGCGCCAGCAGCTTAGCCACAGGGATCCAAGAGACCCAGTACTTC CASSLATGIQETQYF
. TRBD2 TRBJ2-3 TRBV30 TGTGCCTGGACAGCGGGGTTGTCAGGCACAGATACGCAGTATTTT CAWTAGLSGTDTQYF
. . TRBJ1-5 TRBV29-1 TGCAGCGTTCGGGACAGCAATCAGCCCCAGCATTTT CSVRDSNQPQHF
. . TRBJ2-7 TRBV5-6 TGTGCCAGCAGCTTGCCAGGGGGGAACAACAACGAGCAGTACTTC CASSLPGGNNNEQYF
. . TRBJ1-1 TRBV7-9 TGTGCCAGCAGCCCTCGGGGCACTGAAGCTTTCTTT CASSPRGTEAFF
. . TRBJ1-3 TRBV6-5 TGTGCCAGCAGTGCAGACAGGTCCCCTGGAAACACCATATATTTT CASSADRSPGNTIYF
few TRBD1 TRBJ2-7 TRBV10-3 TGTGCCATCAGGGCGACAGGGTCCGACGAGCAGTACTTC CAIRATGSDEQYF